These 13 T cell receptor beta chains came from one sample sequenced in a study of T cell responses to AZD1222 COVID-19 vaccine. Measured with immunoSEQ multiplex PCR; TCRdb has only the in-frame clones, and not every one. The profile shows just under 95,000 clones, around 84% of them singletons. The starting material was peripheral blood, obtained on day 0 of AZD1222 vaccination. Receptor source: an adult in good health.

This sequence joins TRBV5-1 and TRBJ1-6; 8 positions agree with TRBD1. Germline V gives CDR1 SGHRS, CDR2 YFSETQ. V was clipped by 4 bases and J by 6 bases; unmatched bases: 9. The CDR3 totals 16 residues. As DNA, the CDR3 is TGCGCCAGCAGCCAGGACAGGGTACAGGGTAATTCACCCCTCCACTTT. Its translation is CASSQDRVQGNSPLHF.

J is TRBJ2-6 and V is TRBV28; tentatively, D is TRBD1 (6 bases). Trimming cost V 5 bases and J 0 bases, with 14 bases left between them. The germline gives CDR1 MDHEN, CDR2 SYDVKM. The CDR3 runs to 17 residues. The CDR3 DNA reads TGTGCCAGCAGTGGCCCAGTAGGGGGCTCTGGGGCCAACGTCCTGACTTTC. It specifies CASSGPVGGSGANVLTF. Filled out from reference TRBV28 and TRBJ2-6, the complete variable domain reads DVKVTQSSRYLVKRTGEKVFLECVQDMDHENMFWYRQDPGLGLRLIYFSYDVKMKEKGDIPEGYSVSREKKERFSLILESASTNQTSMYLCASSGPVGGSGANVLTFGAGSRLTVL.

The CDR3 coding sequence is TGTGCCAGCAGCCCGGGGTCGGAATGGAAAGGCTACACCTTC. Its protein product is CASSPGSEWKGYTF. This chain links TRBV6-5 with TRBJ1-2; no clear D gene. CDR1 and CDR2 (germline): MNHEY, SVGAGI. Trimming removed 6 bases from V and 8 bases from J, with 19 bases in between. This CDR3 contains 14 residues.

The chain is built from TRBV7-2 and TRBJ2-5; a weak D match, TRBD2 (5 bases). Trimming removed 3 bases at V and 4 bases at J, with 15 bases between. The length of the CDR3 is 15 residues. Germline lookup yields CDR1 SGHTA and CDR2 FQGNSA. The CDR3 DNA reads TGTGCCAGCAGCTTGGGAATCAAGAGCGGAGAGACCCAGTACTTC. This encodes CASSLGIKSGETQYF.

The chain uses TRBV19 and TRBJ1-6, with D uncertain. CDR1 and CDR2 (germline): LNHDA, SQIVND (reference sequence). V lost 1 base and J lost 5, with 15 bases in between. The CDR3 sequence is 17 residues long. The CDR3 loop reads CASSIGVRLIHNSPLHF. CDR3 in DNA: TGTGCCAGTAGTATAGGTGTCAGACTAATCCATAATTCACCCCTCCACTTT.

This clone was detected a few times. This chain links TRBV7-3 with TRBJ2-2, with TRBD2 as a possible D gene (5 bases). Germline V CDR1 and CDR2: SGHTA, FQGTGA. V was trimmed by 2 bases and J by 4 bases, leaving 8 bases between them. The CDR3 is 14 residues long. This chain's CDR3 is CASSLWAGTGELFF. The CDR3 nucleotides read TGTGCCAGCAGCTTATGGGCGGGCACCGGGGAGCTGTTTTTT. Using reference TRBV7-3 and TRBJ2-2 for the parts outside the CDR3, the full variable domain is GAGVSQTPSNKVTEKGKYVELRCDPISGHTALYWYRQSLGQGPEFLIYFQGTGAADDSGLPNDRFFAVRPEGSVSTLKIQRTERGDSAVYLCASSLWAGTGELFFGEGSRLTVL.

The genes are TRBV7-2 and TRBJ1-1; maybe TRBD1 (6 bases). The length of the CDR3 is 14 residues. Per germline, CDR1 SGHTA and CDR2 FQGNSA. V shed 2 bases and J shed 1 base, with 8 bases lying between them. CDR3 loop: CASSLRGENTEAFF. CDR3 DNA sequence: TGTGCCAGCAGCTTAAGGGGGGAGAACACTGAAGCTTTCTTT.

This clone was seen only once. This rearrangement joins TRBV25-1 to TRBJ2-7, with 15 bases that match TRBD2. J was trimmed by 7 bases and V by 4 bases; bases with no gene match: 8. Germline V gene data show CDR1 as MGHDK and CDR2 as SYGVNS. This CDR3 spans 16 amino acids. CDR3 residues: CASSAQGTSGRWEQYF. For the CDR3, the DNA is TGTGCCAGCAGTGCCCAAGGGACTAGCGGGAGGTGGGAGCAGTACTTC.

A single count supports this clone. This chain uses TRBV28 with TRBJ2-7; D remains ambiguous. Germline V gene sequence: CDR1 MDHEN, CDR2 SYDVKM. CDR3 length: 15 residues. Trimming took off 6 bases at V and 3 bases at J, with 18 bases between the two ends. CDR3: CASSRTLNGFYEQYF. The CDR3 bases are TGTGCCAGCAGCCGAACCCTTAACGGATTCTACGAGCAGTACTTC.

J is TRBJ1-4 and V is TRBV6-5; 7 nucleotides line up with TRBD1. After removal of 6 bases from V and 10 bases from J, the junction contained 14 bases not matched to a gene. The CDR3 is 15 amino acids. Looked up from germline, CDR1 is MNHEY and CDR2 is SVGAGI. CDR3 nucleotide sequence: TGTGCCAGCAGAGGGGCATGGGGACAGCGTGTAAAACTGTTTTTT. It codes for CASRGAWGQRVKLFF.

The chain links TRBV18 to TRBJ2-5; 8 positions agree with TRBD2. The CDR3 totals 16 residues. V was clipped by 0 bases and J by 4 bases; unmatched bases: 7. Germline CDR1 and CDR2: KGHSH and LQKENI. The CDR3 loop is CASSPPSGAEGETQYF. As DNA, the CDR3 is TGTGCCAGCTCACCACCTAGCGGGGCAGAGGGAGAGACCCAGTACTTC.

The chain combines TRBV9 with TRBJ2-6; 10 bases align to TRBD1. The CDR3 loop spans 18 amino acids. CDR1 and CDR2 (germline): SGDLS, YYNGEE. The V gene end was trimmed by 4 bases and the J gene end by 1 base; junction bases not matched to a gene: 8. This chain's CDR3 is CASSPRDRGWSGANVLTF. The CDR3 DNA is TGTGCCAGCAGCCCTAGGGACAGGGGCTGGTCTGGGGCCAACGTCCTGACTTTC.

The sample holds one count of this clone. This chain uses TRBV28 with TRBJ1-2, with 7 bases that match TRBD1. V lost 6 bases and J lost 8; bases outside the gene matches: 9. The germline V gene encodes CDR1 MDHEN and CDR2 SYDVKM. The CDR3 has 13 amino acids. Here the CDR3 reads CASSTDRVGGYTF. The CDR3 region has the DNA TGTGCCAGCAGCACTGACAGGGTCGGCGGCTACACCTTC.